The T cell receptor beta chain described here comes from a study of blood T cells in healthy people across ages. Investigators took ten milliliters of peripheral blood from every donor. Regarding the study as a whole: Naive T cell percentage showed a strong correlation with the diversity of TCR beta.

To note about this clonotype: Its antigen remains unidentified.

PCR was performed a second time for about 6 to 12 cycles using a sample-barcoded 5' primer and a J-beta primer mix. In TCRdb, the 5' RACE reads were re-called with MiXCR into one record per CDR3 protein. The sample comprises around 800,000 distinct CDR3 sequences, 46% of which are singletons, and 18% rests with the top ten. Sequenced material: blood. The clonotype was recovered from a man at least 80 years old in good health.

The CDR3 sequence: CAISESRQAREPQHF. CDR3 nucleotide sequence: TGTGCCATCAGTGAGTCGCGTCAGGCTCGAGAGCCCCAGCATTTT. V gene TRBV10-3 combines with J gene TRBJ1-5; no firm D call. Germline lookup yields CDR1 ENHRY and CDR2 SYGVKD. The V end was cut by 0 bases, the J end by 8 bases, with 14 bases between. This CDR3 comprises 15 residues.